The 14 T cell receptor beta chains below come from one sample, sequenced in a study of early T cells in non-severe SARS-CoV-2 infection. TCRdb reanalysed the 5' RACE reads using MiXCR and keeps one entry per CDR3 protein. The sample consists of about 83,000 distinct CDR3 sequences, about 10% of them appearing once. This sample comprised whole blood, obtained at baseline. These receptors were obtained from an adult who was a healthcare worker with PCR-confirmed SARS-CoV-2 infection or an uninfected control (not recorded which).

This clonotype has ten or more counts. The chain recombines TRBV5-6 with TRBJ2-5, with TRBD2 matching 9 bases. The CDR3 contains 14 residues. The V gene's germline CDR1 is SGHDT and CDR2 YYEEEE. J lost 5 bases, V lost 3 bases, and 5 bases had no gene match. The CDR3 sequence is CASSSSLAGETQYF. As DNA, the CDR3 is TGTGCCAGCAGCTCTAGTCTAGCGGGGGAGACCCAGTACTTC.

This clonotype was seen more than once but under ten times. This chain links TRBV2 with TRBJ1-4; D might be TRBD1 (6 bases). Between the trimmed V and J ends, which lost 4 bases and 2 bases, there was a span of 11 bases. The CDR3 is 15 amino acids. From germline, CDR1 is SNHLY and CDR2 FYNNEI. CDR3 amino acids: CASSADRTTNEKLFF. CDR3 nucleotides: TGTGCCAGCAGTGCCGACAGGACCACTAATGAAAAACTGTTTTTT. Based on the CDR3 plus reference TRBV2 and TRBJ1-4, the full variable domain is EPEVTQTPSHQVTQMGQEVILRCVPISNHLYFYWYRQILGQKVEFLVSFYNNEISEKSEIFDDQFSVERPDGSNFTLKIRSTKLEDSAMYFCASSADRTTNEKLFFGSGTQLSVL.

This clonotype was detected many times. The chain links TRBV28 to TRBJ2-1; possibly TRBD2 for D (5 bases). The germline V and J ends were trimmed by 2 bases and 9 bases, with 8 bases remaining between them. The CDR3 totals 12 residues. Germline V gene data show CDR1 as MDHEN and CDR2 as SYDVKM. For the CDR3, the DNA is TGTGCCAGCAGTTTAGAGGGAGTTGAGCAGTTCTTC. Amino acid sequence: CASSLEGVEQFF.

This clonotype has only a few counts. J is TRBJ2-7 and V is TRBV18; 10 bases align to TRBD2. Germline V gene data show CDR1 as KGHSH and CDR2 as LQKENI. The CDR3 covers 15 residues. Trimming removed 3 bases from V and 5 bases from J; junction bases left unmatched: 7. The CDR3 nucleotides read TGTGCCAGCTCACCTCCTAGCGGGAGTAGGAACGAGCAGTACTTC. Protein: CASSPPSGSRNEQYF.

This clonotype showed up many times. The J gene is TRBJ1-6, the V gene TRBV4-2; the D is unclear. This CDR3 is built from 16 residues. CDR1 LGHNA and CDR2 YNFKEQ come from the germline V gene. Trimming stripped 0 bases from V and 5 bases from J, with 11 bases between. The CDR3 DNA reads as TGTGCCAGCAGCCAAGAGGCCGTACGACATAATTCACCCCTCCACTTT. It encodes CASSQEAVRHNSPLHF.

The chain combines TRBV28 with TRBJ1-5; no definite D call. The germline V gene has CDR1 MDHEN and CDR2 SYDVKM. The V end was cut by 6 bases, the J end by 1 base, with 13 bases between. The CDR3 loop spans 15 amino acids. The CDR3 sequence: CASRVGLGSNQPQHF. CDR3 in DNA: TGTGCCAGCAGGGTAGGATTGGGAAGCAATCAGCCCCAGCATTTT.

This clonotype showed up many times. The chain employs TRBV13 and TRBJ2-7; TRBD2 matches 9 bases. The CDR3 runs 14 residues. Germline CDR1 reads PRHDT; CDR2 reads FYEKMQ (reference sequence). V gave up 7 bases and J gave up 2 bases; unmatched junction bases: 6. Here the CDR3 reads CASTFQREAYEQYF. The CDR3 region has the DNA TGTGCCAGCACCTTCCAGCGGGAGGCCTACGAGCAGTACTTC.

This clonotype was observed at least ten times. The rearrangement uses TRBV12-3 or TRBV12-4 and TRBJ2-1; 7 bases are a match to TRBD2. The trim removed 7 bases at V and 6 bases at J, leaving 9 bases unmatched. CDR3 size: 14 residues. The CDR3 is CASTPQAGPNEQFF. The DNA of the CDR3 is TGTGCCAGCACCCCCCAAGCGGGACCCAATGAGCAGTTCTTC.

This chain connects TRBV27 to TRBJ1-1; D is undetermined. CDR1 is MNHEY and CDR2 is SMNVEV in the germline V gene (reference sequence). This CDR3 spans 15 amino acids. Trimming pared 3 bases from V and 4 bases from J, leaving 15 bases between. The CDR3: CASSFLTVGSTEAFF. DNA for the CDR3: TGTGCCAGCAGTTTCCTCACAGTAGGATCCACTGAAGCTTTCTTT.

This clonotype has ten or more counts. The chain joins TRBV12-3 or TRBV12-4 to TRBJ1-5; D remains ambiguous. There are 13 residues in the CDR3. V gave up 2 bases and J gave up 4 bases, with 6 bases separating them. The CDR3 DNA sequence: TGTGCCAGCAGTTTAACGGATAATCAGCCCCAGCATTTT. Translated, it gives CASSLTDNQPQHF.

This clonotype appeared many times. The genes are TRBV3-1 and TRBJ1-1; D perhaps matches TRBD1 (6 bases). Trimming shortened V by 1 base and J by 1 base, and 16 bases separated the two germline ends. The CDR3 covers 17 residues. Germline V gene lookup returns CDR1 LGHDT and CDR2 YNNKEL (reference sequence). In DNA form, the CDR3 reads TGTGCCAGCAGCCAAGGAATGACAGGTTCCCAGAACACTGAAGCTTTCTTT. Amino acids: CASSQGMTGSQNTEAFF.

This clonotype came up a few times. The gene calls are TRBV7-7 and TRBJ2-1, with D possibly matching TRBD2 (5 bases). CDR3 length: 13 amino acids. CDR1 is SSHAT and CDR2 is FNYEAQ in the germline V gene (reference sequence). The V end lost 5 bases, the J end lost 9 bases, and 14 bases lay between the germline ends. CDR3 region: CASSPLGRGEQFF. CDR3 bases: TGTGCCAGCAGCCCTTTAGGCCGGGGTGAGCAGTTCTTC. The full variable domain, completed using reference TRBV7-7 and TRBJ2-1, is GAGVSQSPRYKVTKRGQDVTLRCDPISSHATLYWYQQALGQGPEFLTYFNYEAQPDKSGLPSDRFSAERPEGSISTLTIQRTEQRDSAMYRCASSPLGRGEQFFGPGTRLTVL.

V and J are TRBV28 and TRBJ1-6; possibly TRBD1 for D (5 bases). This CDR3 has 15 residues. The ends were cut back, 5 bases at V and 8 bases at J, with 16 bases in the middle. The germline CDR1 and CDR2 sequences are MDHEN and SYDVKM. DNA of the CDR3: TGTGCCAGCAGTCCCCGGGACGGACAATATTCACCCCTCCACTTT. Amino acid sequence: CASSPRDGQYSPLHF.

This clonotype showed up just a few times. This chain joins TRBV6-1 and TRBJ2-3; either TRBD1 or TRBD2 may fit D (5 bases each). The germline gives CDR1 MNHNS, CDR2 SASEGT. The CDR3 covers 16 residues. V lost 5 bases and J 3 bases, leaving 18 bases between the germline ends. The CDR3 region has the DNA TGTGCCAGCAGTACGGGACCCCAAACGGTAACAGATACGCAGTATTTT. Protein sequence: CASSTGPQTVTDTQYF.